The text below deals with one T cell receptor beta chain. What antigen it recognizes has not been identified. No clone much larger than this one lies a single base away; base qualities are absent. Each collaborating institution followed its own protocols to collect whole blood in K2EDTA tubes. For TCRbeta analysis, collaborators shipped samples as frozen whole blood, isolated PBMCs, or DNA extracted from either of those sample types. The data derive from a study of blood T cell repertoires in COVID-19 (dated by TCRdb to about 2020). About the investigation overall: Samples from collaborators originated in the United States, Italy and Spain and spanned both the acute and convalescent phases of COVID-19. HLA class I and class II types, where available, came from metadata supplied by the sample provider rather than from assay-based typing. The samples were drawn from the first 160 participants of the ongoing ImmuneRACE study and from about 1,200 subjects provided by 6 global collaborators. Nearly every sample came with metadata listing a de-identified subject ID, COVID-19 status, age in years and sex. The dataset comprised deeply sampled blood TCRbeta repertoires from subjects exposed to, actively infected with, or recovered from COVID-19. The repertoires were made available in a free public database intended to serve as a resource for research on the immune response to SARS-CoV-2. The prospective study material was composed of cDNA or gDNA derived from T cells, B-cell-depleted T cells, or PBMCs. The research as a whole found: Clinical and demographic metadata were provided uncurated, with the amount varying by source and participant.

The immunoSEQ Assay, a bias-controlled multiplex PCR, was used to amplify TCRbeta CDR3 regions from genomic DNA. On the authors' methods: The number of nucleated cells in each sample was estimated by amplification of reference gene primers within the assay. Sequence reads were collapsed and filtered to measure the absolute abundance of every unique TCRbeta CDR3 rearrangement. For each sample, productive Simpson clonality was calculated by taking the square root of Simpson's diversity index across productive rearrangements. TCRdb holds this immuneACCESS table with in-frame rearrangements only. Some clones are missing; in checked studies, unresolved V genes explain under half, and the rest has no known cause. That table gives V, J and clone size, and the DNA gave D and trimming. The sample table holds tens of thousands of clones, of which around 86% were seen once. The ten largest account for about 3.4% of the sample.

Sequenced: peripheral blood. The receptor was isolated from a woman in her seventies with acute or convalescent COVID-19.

In nucleotides, the sequence is TGTGCCAGCAGTTTTAGGACGGCCTTTGCGTCGGGGGCCCTCCACTTT. Its product reads: CASSFRTAFASGALHF. The rearrangement combines TRBV28 with TRBJ1-6, with a tentative D gene TRBD1 over 5 matching bases. Spanning cysteine to phenylalanine, the CDR3 consists of 16 amino acids. Of the read, only the CDR3 DNA is kept; its 48 bases are in frame from base 1. A distance of 23 bases separates the germline ends of V and J, which lose 3 bases and 14 bases respectively. CDR1 and CDR2 are read off the germline V gene as MDHEN and SYDVKM.